This T cell receptor (beta chain) was identified during a study of cytomegalovirus exposure and HLA in healthy donors. Comments on this clone: No antigen is known for it.

PCR involved 60 Vbeta and 13 Jbeta primers. Original processing notes: In a later analysis, the count reached approximately 80 million unique TCR beta chains, with 10 million to 14 million shared. The protocol was immunoSEQ multiplex PCR, while the TCRdb copy is restricted to in-frame clones and leaves out a portion. The D gene and trimming were derived from the DNA, and the V and J assignments and clone size from that table. The data contain 150,000 to 200,000 clones, around 80% of them singletons. Overall study findings and caveats: Among the most significant clusters, several appeared linked to common viral pathogens in a later analysis. Across all donors, roughly uniform sequencing depth was an assumption of the presence/absence analyses.

The sequencing input was PBMCs. The TCR was taken from a man younger than 45 in good health and CMV-seronegative.

CDR3 sequence reads: CASSLGAETQYF. CDR3 bases: TGTGCCAGCAGCTTGGGGGCGGAGACCCAGTACTTC. The rearrangement joins TRBV7-9 to TRBJ2-5; perhaps TRBD1 as D (6 bases). V lost 3 bases and J 5 bases, leaving 7 bases between the germline ends. The CDR3 has 12 amino acids. Germline values: CDR1 SEHNR, CDR2 FQNEAQ (reference sequence).